The 6 T cell receptor beta chains listed next were all sequenced from one sample in a study of T cell changes during pregnancy in multiple sclerosis. Using immunoSEQ multiplex PCR, the repertoire was profiled, and TCRdb retains in-frame clones only, with some absent. Of more than 55,000 clones listed, less than 95% are singletons. The source was peripheral blood, collected in the third trimester of pregnancy. The receptors stem from a female donor in good health, enrolled as a control in a pregnancy study.

CDR3 protein: CASGSPRTGWGETQYF. As DNA, the CDR3 is TGTGCCAGCGGTTCCCCCCGGACAGGGTGGGGCGAGACCCAGTACTTC. The chain employs TRBV27 and TRBJ2-5, with TRBD1 matching 8 bases. Germline assignment: CDR1 MNHEY and CDR2 SMNVEV (reference sequence). Germline trimming cut 8 bases from V and 5 bases from J; bases unmatched to any gene: 16. CDR3 size: 16 residues.

J is TRBJ2-7 and V is TRBV2, with a tentative D call TRBD1 (5 bases). CDR3 length: 16 residues. Trimming removed 0 bases at V and 3 bases at J, with 15 bases between. From germline, CDR1 is SNHLY and CDR2 FYNNEI. The CDR3 protein is CASSEARQKFYYEQYF. CDR3 in DNA: TGTGCCAGCAGTGAAGCGCGACAGAAGTTCTACTACGAGCAGTACTTC.

This clone was seen just once. The V gene is TRBV30, the J gene TRBJ1-4; no firm D call. The CDR3 is 13 amino acids. With 2 bases removed from V and 6 bases from J, the gap between germline ends came to 10 bases. CDR1 is GTSNPN, CDR2 SVGIG, per germline (reference sequence). DNA for the CDR3: TGTGCCTGGAGTCGTCGGTCTGATGAAAAACTGTTTTTT. This encodes CAWSRRSDEKLFF.

The chain recombines TRBV9 with TRBJ1-1; no definite D call. This CDR3 is built from 14 residues. V lost 0 bases, J lost 0 bases, and 6 bases lay in between. Germline CDR1 reads SGDLS; CDR2 reads YYNGEE. For the CDR3, the DNA is TGTGCCAGCAGCGTAGCAGGCATGAACACTGAAGCTTTCTTT. Amino acid sequence: CASSVAGMNTEAFF.

The chain uses TRBV7-9 and TRBJ2-4; possibly TRBD2 for D (6 bases). The V gene lost 4 bases and the J gene lost 1 base, with 14 bases spanning the gap. This CDR3 has 16 amino acids. Germline lookup yields CDR1 SEHNR and CDR2 FQNEAQ (reference sequence). The CDR3 DNA sequence: TGTGCCAGCAGCTACTCGGGACTCCTTGCCAAAAACATTCAGTACTTC. It yields the protein CASSYSGLLAKNIQYF.

This chain joins TRBV6-6 and TRBJ2-4; D is perhaps TRBD1 (5 bases). The V gene lost 2 bases and the J gene lost 5 bases, with 10 bases spanning the gap. The CDR3 is 14 amino acids. Germline CDR1 reads MNHNY; CDR2 reads SVGAGI (reference sequence). The CDR3 here is CASSYVGRENIQYF. CDR3 in DNA: TGTGCCAGCAGTTACGTAGGCAGGGAAAACATTCAGTACTTC.